This TCR beta chain is from a study of PD-L1 blockade in urothelial cancer. The CDR3 totals 15 residues. The V gene's germline CDR1 is KGHSH and CDR2 LQKENI. V lost 6 bases, J lost 4 bases, and 7 bases stayed unmatched. Per-patient samples, pretreatment and on-treatment, numbered 1 to 8. Sequencing was performed with immunoSEQ multiplex PCR; in TCRdb, only in-frame clones are kept and a portion is missing. The data hold about 82,000 clones, with about nine tenths observed a single time. The chain uses TRBV18 and TRBJ2-1; TRBD2 matches at 9 bases. The clonotype comes from a woman in her 70s with urothelial cancer. Specimen: PBMCs, collected around atezolizumab (anti-PD-L1) treatment. CDR3 amino acids: CASSLGLASYNEQFF. In nucleotides, the CDR3 is TGTGCCAGCTCCCTCGGACTAGCGAGTTACAATGAGCAGTTCTTC.